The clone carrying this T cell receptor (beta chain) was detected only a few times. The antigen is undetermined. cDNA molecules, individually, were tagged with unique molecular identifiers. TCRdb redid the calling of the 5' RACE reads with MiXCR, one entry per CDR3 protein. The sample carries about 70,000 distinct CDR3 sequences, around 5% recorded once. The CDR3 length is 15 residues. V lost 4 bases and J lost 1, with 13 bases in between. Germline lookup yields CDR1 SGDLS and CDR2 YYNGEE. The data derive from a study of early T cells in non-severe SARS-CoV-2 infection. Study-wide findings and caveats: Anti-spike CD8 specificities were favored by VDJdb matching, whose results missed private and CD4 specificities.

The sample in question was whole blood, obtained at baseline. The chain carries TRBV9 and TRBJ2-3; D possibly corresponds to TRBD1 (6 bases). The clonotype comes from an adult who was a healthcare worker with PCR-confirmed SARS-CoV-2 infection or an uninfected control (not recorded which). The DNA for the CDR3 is TGTGCCAGCAGCCTAGATAACAGGGGCACAGATACGCAGTATTTT. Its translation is CASSLDNRGTDTQYF.